This TCR beta chain was identified in a study of blood T cell repertoires in COVID-19. At the level of the study: Sample material is recorded as cDNA or gDNA derived from T cells, B-cell-depleted T cells, or PBMCs.

Between the trimmed V and J ends, which lost 1 base and 7 bases, there was a span of 14 bases. Germline-derived CDR1 and CDR2 are SGHRS and YFSETQ. CDR3 length equals 14 residues. The repertoire was sequenced with immunoSEQ multiplex PCR; TCRdb's copy has only in-frame clones and lacks some. The sample consists of around 250,000 clones, roughly 85% of them appearing once. The chain employs TRBV5-1 and TRBJ1-2, with D maybe TRBD1 (6 bases). This sequence originates from a woman between 50 and 59 years old with acute COVID-19. What was sequenced was PBMCs or T cells enriched from blood (not recorded which). The CDR3 reads CASSLTGSSGGYTF. CDR3 in DNA: TGCGCCAGCAGCTTGACAGGGTCTTCTGGTGGCTACACCTTC. The full variable domain, its missing parts supplied by reference TRBV5-1 and TRBJ1-2, is KAGVTQTPRYLIKTRGQQVTLSCSPISGHRSVSWYQQTPGQGLQFLFEYFSETQRNKGNFPGRFSGRQFSNSRSEMNVSTLELGDSALYLCASSLTGSSGGYTFGSGTRLTVV.